Listed below are T cell receptor beta chains from one sample, sequenced in a study of OX40 agonist ivuxolimab in advanced cancers. Measured with immunoSEQ multiplex PCR; TCRdb has only the in-frame clones, and not every one. Among around 70,000 clones listed, over 80% were seen once. The sample here was CD4+ or CD8+ T cells sorted from blood, taken in a trial of the OX40 agonist ivuxolimab. The receptors here all came from an adult with an advanced solid tumor such as melanoma, head and neck, liver or kidney cancer. Each CDR3 is given with its conserved first and last residue. The order of the fields is V gene, J gene, clone size, D gene, CDR3 protein, CDR3 DNA. A D gene is named only where the DNA matches it firmly. The size entry is marked missing in some rows and otherwise reads once, few, many or a size class.

TRBV10-3	TRBJ2-7	NA	NA	CAISGPGTKYEQYF	TGTGCCATCAGTGGACCCGGGACGAAGTACGAGCAGTACTTC
TRBV5-8	TRBJ2-7	NA	NA	CASSFTRGYLTYEQYF	TGTGCCAGCAGCTTTACCCGAGGGTACCTCACCTACGAGCAGTACTTC
TRBV19	TRBJ2-7	once	TRBD2	CASSRSWSGGKYEQYF	TGTGCCAGTAGTAGGTCCTGGAGCGGGGGCAAATACGAGCAGTACTTC
TRBV7-8	TRBJ1-2	few	NA	CASSLASSTYGYTF	TGTGCCAGCAGCTTAGCGAGCTCTACCTATGGCTACACCTTC
TRBV15	TRBJ2-3	once	TRBD2	CATSRVGGTGDTQYF	TGTGCCACCAGCAGAGTGGGGGGGACGGGGGATACGCAGTATTTT
TRBV5-4	TRBJ1-1	NA	TRBD1	CASSTRTGALNTEAFF	TGTGCCAGCAGCACCAGGACAGGGGCGCTGAACACTGAAGCTTTCTTT
TRBV5-1	TRBJ2-3	NA	NA	CASSLRVAGTDTQYF	TGCGCCAGCAGCTTGAGGGTCGCCGGTACAGATACGCAGTATTTT
TRBV10-2	TRBJ2-7	NA	NA	CASSEHPAGYEQYF	TGCGCCAGCAGTGAACACCCAGCGGGCTACGAGCAGTACTTC
TRBV7-8	TRBJ1-1	NA	TRBD1	CASSLATGGPNTEAFF	TGTGCCAGCAGCTTAGCGACAGGGGGGCCAAACACTGAAGCTTTCTTT
TRBV7-2	TRBJ1-2	NA	NA	CASSTDVNYGYTF	TGTGCCAGCTCTACAGATGTTAACTATGGCTACACCTTC
TRBV7-3	TRBJ2-3	NA	NA	CASSLTPELSTDTQYF	TGTGCCAGCAGCTTAACCCCGGAGCTAAGCACAGATACGCAGTATTTT
TRBV5-6	TRBJ2-5	NA	NA	CASSPDTSGETQYF	TGTGCCAGCAGCCCCGACACCTCCGGGGAGACCCAGTACTTC
TRBV10-1	TRBJ1-5	NA	TRBD1	CASSQGAHQPQHF	TGCGCCAGCAGCCAGGGGGCTCACCAGCCCCAGCATTTT
TRBV19	TRBJ2-5	NA	TRBD1	CASSMTGGQETQYF	TGTGCCAGTAGTATGACAGGGGGCCAGGAGACCCAGTACTTC
TRBV9	TRBJ2-1	few	NA	CASSVGAGIIPSSYNEQFF	TGTGCCAGCAGCGTAGGGGCAGGGATCATACCGAGCTCCTACAATGAGCAGTTCTTC
TRBV5-1	TRBJ1-1	NA	TRBD1	CASSVLPDREDGEAFF	TGCGCCAGCAGCGTTCTACCCGACAGGGAAGACGGGGAAGCTTTCTTT
TRBV30	TRBJ2-7	NA	NA	CAWSGSADEQYF	TGTGCCTGGAGCGGATCAGCGGACGAGCAGTACTTC
TRBV7-3	TRBJ2-1	NA	NA	CASSLQAGQPHEQFF	TGTGCCAGCAGCTTGCAAGCGGGACAACCCCATGAGCAGTTCTTC
TRBV7-8	TRBJ2-7	NA	NA	CASSTRGLNYEQYF	TGTGCCAGCAGCACGAGAGGTCTAAACTACGAGCAGTACTTC
TRBV11-2	TRBJ2-7	few	TRBD1	CASNHRGRSHEQYF	TGTGCCAGCAACCACAGGGGGCGATCCCACGAGCAGTACTTC
TRBV6-5	TRBJ2-7	NA	NA	CASALSPGEQYF	TGTGCCAGTGCCCTGTCCCCTGGCGAGCAGTACTTC
TRBV4-3	TRBJ2-2	NA	NA	CASSQVRAIGELFF	TGCGCCAGCAGCCAAGTTCGGGCGATCGGGGAGCTGTTTTTT
TRBV6-5	TRBJ1-3	NA	TRBD1	CASSYSGTADRNTIYF	TGTGCCAGCAGTTACTCCGGGACAGCCGATCGAAACACCATATATTTT
TRBV7-9	TRBJ1-1	NA	NA	CASSLSGVTEAFF	TGTGCCAGCAGCTTATCGGGAGTCACTGAAGCTTTCTTT
TRBV29-1	TRBJ1-1	NA	NA	CSHTILQPWRELTEAFF	TGCAGCCATACTATCCTCCAGCCCTGGAGGGAACTTACTGAAGCTTTCTTT
TRBV30	TRBJ2-7	few	NA	CAWSVTRDYEQYF	TGTGCCTGGAGTGTAACCCGGGACTACGAGCAGTACTTC
TRBV10-3	TRBJ2-5	NA	TRBD2	CADKLAGVYETQYF	TGTGCCGACAAACTAGCGGGAGTATATGAGACCCAGTACTTC
TRBV5-4	TRBJ2-3	NA	NA	CASSLVGAGGLSTDTQYF	TGTGCCAGCAGCTTGGTTGGGGCAGGGGGGCTTAGCACAGATACGCAGTATTTT
TRBV29-1	TRBJ1-4	NA	TRBD1	CSVDRTGRGEKLFF	TGCAGCGTTGATAGGACAGGGCGGGGTGAAAAACTGTTTTTT